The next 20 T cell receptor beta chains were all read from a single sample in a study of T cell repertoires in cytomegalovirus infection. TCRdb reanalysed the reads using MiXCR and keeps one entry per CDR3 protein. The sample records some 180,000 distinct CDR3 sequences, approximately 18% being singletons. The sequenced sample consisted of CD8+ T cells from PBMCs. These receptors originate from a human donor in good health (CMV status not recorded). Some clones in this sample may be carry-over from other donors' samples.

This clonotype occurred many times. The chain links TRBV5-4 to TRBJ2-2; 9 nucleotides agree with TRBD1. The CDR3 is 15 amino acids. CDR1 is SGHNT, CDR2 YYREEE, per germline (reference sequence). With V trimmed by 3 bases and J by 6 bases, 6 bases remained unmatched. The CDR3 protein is CASSSGTGWSGELFF. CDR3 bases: TGTGCCAGCAGCTCCGGGACAGGGTGGTCCGGGGAGCTGTTTTTT.

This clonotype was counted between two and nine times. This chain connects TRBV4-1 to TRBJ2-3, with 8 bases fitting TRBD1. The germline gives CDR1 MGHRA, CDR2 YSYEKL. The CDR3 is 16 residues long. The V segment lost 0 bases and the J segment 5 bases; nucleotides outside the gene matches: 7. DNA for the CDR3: TGCGCCAGCAGCCAAGAACGGGCAGGGGGCTTAGATACGCAGTATTTT. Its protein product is CASSQERAGGLDTQYF.

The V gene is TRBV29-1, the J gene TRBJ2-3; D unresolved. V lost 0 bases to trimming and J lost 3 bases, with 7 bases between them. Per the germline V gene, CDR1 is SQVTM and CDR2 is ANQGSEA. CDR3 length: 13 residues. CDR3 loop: CSVEDAPTDTQYF. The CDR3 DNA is TGCAGCGTTGAAGATGCGCCGACAGATACGCAGTATTTT.

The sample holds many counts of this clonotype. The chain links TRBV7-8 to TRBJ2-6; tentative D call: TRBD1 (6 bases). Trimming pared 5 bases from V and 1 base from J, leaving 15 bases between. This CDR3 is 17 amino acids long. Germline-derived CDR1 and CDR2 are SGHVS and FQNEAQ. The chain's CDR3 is CASSADRGVSGANVLTF. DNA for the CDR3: TGTGCCAGCAGCGCGGACAGAGGCGTTTCTGGGGCCAACGTCCTGACTTTC.

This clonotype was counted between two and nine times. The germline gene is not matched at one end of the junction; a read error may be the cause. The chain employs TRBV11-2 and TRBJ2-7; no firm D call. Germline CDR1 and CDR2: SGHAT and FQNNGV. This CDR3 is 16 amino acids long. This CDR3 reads CASSQSSRSSSYEQYF. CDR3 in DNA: TGTGCCAGCAGCCAATCGTCCCGTAGCAGCTCCTATGAGCAGTACTTC.

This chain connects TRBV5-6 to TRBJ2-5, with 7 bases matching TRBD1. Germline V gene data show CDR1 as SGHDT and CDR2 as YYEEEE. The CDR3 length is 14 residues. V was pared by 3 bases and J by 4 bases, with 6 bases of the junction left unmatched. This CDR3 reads CASSSQGTPETQYF. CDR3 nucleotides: TGTGCCAGCAGCTCACAGGGGACCCCAGAGACCCAGTACTTC. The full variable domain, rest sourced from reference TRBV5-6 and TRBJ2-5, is DAGVTQSPTHLIKTRGQQVTLRCSPKSGHDTVSWYQQALGQGPQFIFQYYEEEERQRGNFPDRFSGHQFPNYSSELNVNALLLGDSALYLCASSSQGTPETQYFGPGTRLLVL.

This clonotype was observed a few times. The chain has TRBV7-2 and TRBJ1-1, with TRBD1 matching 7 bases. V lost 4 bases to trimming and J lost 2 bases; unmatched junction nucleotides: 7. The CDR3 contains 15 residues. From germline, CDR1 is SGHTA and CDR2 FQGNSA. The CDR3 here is CASSSRTGSNTEAFF. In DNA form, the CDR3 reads TGTGCCAGCAGCTCCCGGACAGGTTCCAACACTGAAGCTTTCTTT. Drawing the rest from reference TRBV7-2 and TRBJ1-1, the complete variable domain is GAGVSQSPSNKVTEKGKDVELRCDPISGHTALYWYRQSLGQGLEFLIYFQGNSAPDKSGLPSDRFSAERTGGSVSTLTIQRTQQEDSAVYLCASSSRTGSNTEAFFGQGTRLTVV.

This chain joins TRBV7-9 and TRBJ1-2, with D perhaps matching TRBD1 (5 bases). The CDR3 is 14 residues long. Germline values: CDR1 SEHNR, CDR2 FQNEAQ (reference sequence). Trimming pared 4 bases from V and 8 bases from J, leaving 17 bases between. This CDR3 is CASSSGTALFGYTF. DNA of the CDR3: TGTGCCAGCAGCTCGGGGACCGCTCTTTTCGGCTACACCTTC.

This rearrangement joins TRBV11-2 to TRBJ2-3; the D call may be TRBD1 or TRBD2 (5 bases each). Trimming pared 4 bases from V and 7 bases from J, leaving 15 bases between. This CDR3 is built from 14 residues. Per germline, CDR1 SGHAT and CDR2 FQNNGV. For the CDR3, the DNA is TGTGCCAGCAGCTCGACCGGGGCTTGGTATACGCAGTATTTT. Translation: CASSSTGAWYTQYF.

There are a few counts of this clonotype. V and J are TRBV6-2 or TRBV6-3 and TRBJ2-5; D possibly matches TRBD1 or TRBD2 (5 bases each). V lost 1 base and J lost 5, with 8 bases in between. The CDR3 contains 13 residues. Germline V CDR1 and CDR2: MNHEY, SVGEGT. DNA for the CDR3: TGTGCCAGCAGTTACTGGGGACGGGAGACCCAGTACTTC. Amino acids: CASSYWGRETQYF.

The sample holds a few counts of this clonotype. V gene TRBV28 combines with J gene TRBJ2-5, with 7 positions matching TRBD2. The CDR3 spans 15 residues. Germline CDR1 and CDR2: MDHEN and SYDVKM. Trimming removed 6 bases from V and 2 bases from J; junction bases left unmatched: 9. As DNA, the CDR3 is TGTGCCAGCAGCCCCCGACTAGCCGCACAAGAGACCCAGTACTTC. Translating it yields CASSPRLAAQETQYF.

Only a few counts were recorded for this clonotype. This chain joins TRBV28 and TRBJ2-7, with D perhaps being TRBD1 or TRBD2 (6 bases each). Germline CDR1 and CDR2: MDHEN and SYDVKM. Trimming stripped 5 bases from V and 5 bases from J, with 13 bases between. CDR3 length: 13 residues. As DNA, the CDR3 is TGTGCCAGCAGTCCACGGAGGGGGGACGAGCAGTACTTC. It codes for CASSPRRGDEQYF.

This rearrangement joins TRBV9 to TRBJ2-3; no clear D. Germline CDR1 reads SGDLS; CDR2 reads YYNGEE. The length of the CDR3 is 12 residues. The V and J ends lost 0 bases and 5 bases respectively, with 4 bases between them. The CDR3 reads CASSVAQDTQYF. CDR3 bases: TGTGCCAGCAGCGTAGCCCAAGATACGCAGTATTTT.

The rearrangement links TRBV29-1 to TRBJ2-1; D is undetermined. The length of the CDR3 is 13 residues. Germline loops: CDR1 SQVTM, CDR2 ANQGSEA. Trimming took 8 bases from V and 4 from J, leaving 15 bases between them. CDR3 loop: CSSRPLSYNEQFF. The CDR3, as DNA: TGCAGCTCAAGACCTCTAAGTTACAATGAGCAGTTCTTC.

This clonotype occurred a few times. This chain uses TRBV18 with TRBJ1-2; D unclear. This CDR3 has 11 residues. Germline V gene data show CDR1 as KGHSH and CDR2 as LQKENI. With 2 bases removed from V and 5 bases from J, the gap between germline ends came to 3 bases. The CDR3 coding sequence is TGTGCCAGCTCACCAACATATGGCTACACCTTC. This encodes CASSPTYGYTF.

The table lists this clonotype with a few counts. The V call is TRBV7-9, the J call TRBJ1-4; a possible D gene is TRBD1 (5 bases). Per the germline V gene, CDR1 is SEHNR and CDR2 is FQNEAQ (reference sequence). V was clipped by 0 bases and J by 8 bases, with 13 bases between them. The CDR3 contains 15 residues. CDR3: CASSLATGTEEKLFF. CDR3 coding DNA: TGTGCCAGCAGCTTAGCGACCGGGACGGAAGAAAAACTGTTTTTT. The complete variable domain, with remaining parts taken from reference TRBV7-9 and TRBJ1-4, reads DTGVSQNPRHKITKRGQNVTFRCDPISEHNRLYWYRQTLGQGPEFLTYFQNEAQLEKSRLLSDRFSAERPKGSFSTLEIQRTEQGDSAMYLCASSLATGTEEKLFFGSGTQLSVL.

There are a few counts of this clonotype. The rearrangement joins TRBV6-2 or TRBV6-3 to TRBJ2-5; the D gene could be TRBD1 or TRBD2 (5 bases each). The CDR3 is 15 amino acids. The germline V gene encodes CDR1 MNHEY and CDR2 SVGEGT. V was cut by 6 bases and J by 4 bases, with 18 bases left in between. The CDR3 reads CASSRGQGPLETQYF. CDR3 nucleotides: TGTGCCAGCAGCCGGGGCCAGGGACCCTTAGAGACCCAGTACTTC.

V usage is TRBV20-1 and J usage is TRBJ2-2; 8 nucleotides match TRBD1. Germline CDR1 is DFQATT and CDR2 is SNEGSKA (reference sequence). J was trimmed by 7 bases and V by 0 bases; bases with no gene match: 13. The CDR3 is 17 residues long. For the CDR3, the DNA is TGCAGTGCTAGAGACCCCTACGCAGGGGGCGACAGCGGGGAGCTGTTTTTT. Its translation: CSARDPYAGGDSGELFF.

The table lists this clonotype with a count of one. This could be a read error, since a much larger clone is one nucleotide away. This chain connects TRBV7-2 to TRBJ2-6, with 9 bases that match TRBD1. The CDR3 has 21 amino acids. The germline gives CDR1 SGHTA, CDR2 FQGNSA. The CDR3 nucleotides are TGTGCCAGCAGCTTAGCGCCCCCCTCCGGGGGACAGGGCACTGGGGCCAACGGCCTGACTTTC. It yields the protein CASSLAPPSGGQGTGANGLTF.

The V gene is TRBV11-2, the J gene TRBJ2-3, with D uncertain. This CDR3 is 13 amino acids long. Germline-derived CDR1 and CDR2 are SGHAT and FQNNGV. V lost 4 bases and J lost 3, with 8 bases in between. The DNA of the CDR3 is TGTGCCAGCAGCTCCTGGTCGACAGATACGCAGTATTTT. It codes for CASSSWSTDTQYF. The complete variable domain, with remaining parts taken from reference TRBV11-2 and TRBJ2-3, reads EAGVAQSPRYKIIEKRQSVAFWCNPISGHATLYWYQQILGQGPKLLIQFQNNGVVDDSQLPKDRFSAERLKGVDSTLKIQPAKLEDSAVYLCASSSWSTDTQYFGPGTRLTVL.